The 29 T cell receptor beta chains below all came from one sample that was sequenced in a study of T cell responses to AZD1222 COVID-19 vaccine. The data were produced by immunoSEQ multiplex PCR, yet TCRdb's version contains in-frame clones alone and is incomplete. The sample carries 150,000 to 250,000 clones, just over 90% recorded once. This sample comprised peripheral blood, obtained 28 days after the second AZD1222 dose. The receptors here all came from an adult who received the AZD1222 COVID-19 vaccine.

This chain links TRBV15 with TRBJ2-3, with 11 bases aligning to TRBD2. The CDR3 loop spans 13 amino acids. The V gene end was trimmed by 10 bases and the J gene end by 6 bases; junction bases not matched to a gene: 6. Per germline, CDR1 LNHNV and CDR2 YYDKDF (reference sequence). DNA for the CDR3: TGTGCCAGTACTAGCGGGAGAACGGATACGCAGTATTTT. Its translation: CASTSGRTDTQYF.

This chain connects TRBV2 to TRBJ2-7; 10 positions agree with TRBD2. Germline CDR1 is SNHLY and CDR2 is FYNNEI. Unmatched junction bases numbered 7, after V lost 6 bases and J lost 2 bases. The CDR3 totals 15 residues. CDR3 nucleotides: TGTGCCAGCAGCGTAGCGGGAGGACCTACCTACGAGCAGTACTTC. Protein product: CASSVAGGPTYEQYF.

In its sample, this clone was seen once. This sequence joins TRBV25-1 and TRBJ2-7; no definite D call. This CDR3 spans 13 amino acids. The germline gives CDR1 MGHDK, CDR2 SYGVNS. The V end was cut by 3 bases, the J end by 3 bases, with 9 bases between. The CDR3 sequence is CASSEIVGYEQYF. For the CDR3, the DNA is TGTGCCAGCAGTGAGATAGTAGGCTACGAGCAGTACTTC.

This chain joins TRBV7-9 and TRBJ1-5, with 7 nucleotides matching TRBD1. With 6 bases clipped from V and 2 bases from J, the junction kept 7 bases outside the gene matches. CDR1 SEHNR and CDR2 FQNEAQ come from the germline V gene (reference sequence). The CDR3 is made up of 15 amino acids. CDR3 region: CASSTGDLGNQPQHF. The CDR3 DNA follows: TGTGCCAGCAGTACAGGGGACTTGGGCAATCAGCCCCAGCATTTT.

The chain uses TRBV28 and TRBJ1-1, with D perhaps TRBD1 (5 bases). Germline V gene data show CDR1 as MDHEN and CDR2 as SYDVKM. The CDR3 runs to 13 residues. The V end lost 6 bases, the J end lost 1 base, and 9 bases lay between the germline ends. In DNA, the CDR3 is TGTGCCAGCAGCCCTACAGGGAACACTGAAGCTTTCTTT. This gives the protein CASSPTGNTEAFF.

The chain joins TRBV7-9 to TRBJ2-4, with 15 bases aligning to TRBD2. CDR1 and CDR2 from the germline V gene are SEHNR and FQNEAQ (reference sequence). Trimming took 5 bases from V and 1 from J; bases not matched to a gene: 9. The length of the CDR3 is 19 residues. DNA of the CDR3: TGTGCCAGCAGCACAGGACTAGCGGGAGGGGTAGCGGCCAAAAACATTCAGTACTTC. This sequence encodes CASSTGLAGGVAAKNIQYF.

V gene TRBV6-1 combines with J gene TRBJ1-5; D not certain. This CDR3 has 14 amino acids. The germline V and J ends were trimmed by 3 bases and 1 base, with 7 bases remaining between them. Per germline, CDR1 MNHNS and CDR2 SASEGT. The CDR3 DNA follows: TGTGCCAGCAGTGAGTCACAGAGCAATCAGCCCCAGCATTTT. Residues: CASSESQSNQPQHF.

This clone came up a few times. This chain links TRBV28 with TRBJ1-1; D perhaps matches TRBD1 (5 bases). CDR1 is MDHEN, CDR2 SYDVKM, per germline. There are 16 residues in the CDR3. Trimming removed 8 bases from V and 2 bases from J, with 21 bases in between. CDR3: CASRGLEEPINTEAFF. In nucleotides, the CDR3 is TGTGCCAGCCGGGGGTTGGAGGAACCTATTAACACTGAAGCTTTCTTT.

In its sample, this clone was seen once. The V and J genes are TRBV19 and TRBJ1-3; D unclear. Germline CDR1 and CDR2: LNHDA and SQIVND (reference sequence). CDR3 length: 15 residues. Trimming pared 3 bases from V and 0 bases from J, leaving 9 bases between. The CDR3 here is CASSIGQISGNTIYF. The CDR3 DNA is TGTGCCAGTAGTATTGGGCAAATCTCTGGAAACACCATATATTTT.

This clone has a single count. CDR3 DNA sequence: TGTGCCAGCAGCCAAGGGGCAGGGGGTACCTACGAGCAGTACTTC. Translation: CASSQGAGGTYEQYF. The gene calls are TRBV14 and TRBJ2-7; 7 bases match TRBD1. Germline V CDR1 and CDR2: SGHDN, FVKESK. With 1 base clipped from V and 2 bases from J, the junction kept 5 bases outside the gene matches. The CDR3 runs 15 residues.

J is TRBJ1-1 and V is TRBV6-6; D remains unclear. The germline V gene encodes CDR1 MNHNY and CDR2 SVGAGI (reference sequence). The CDR3 consists of 12 residues. The V gene lost 8 bases and the J gene lost 0 bases, with 7 bases spanning the gap. CDR3 loop: CASSRVNTEAFF. The CDR3 bases are TGTGCCAGCTCCCGAGTGAACACTGAAGCTTTCTTT.

This clone is a singleton in its sample. The junction does not match germline at one end; this may be a read error. The genes are TRBV7-9 and TRBJ2-1; no reliable D call. Germline V gives CDR1 SEHNR, CDR2 FQNEAQ (reference sequence). The CDR3 totals 11 residues. Here the CDR3 reads CASSLGPSLIF. DNA for the CDR3: TGTGCCAGCAGCTTAGGCCCTAGTTTGATCTTC.

The CDR3 sequence: CASSAGTSGRTEQFF. CDR3 DNA: TGTGCCAGCAGTGCCGGGACTAGCGGGAGAACTGAGCAGTTCTTC. The chain employs TRBV6-2 or TRBV6-3 and TRBJ2-1; 14 positions match TRBD2. With 5 bases clipped from V and 9 bases from J, the junction kept 6 bases outside the gene matches. CDR3 size: 15 residues. Germline CDR1 and CDR2: MNHEY and SVGEGT.

The rearrangement uses TRBV30 and TRBJ2-1; 9 bases align to TRBD2. Germline V gene lookup returns CDR1 GTSNPN and CDR2 SVGIG (reference sequence). J gave up 9 bases and V 2 bases, and 8 bases lay outside the gene matches. The CDR3 is 14 residues long. The CDR3 reads CAWSSSGKFSEQFF. The CDR3, as DNA: TGTGCCTGGAGTTCTAGCGGGAAATTTAGTGAGCAGTTCTTC.

About this clone: Distinct nucleotide sequences in the sample also encode this CDR3. This chain uses TRBV28 with TRBJ1-2; D is undetermined. The germline CDR1 and CDR2 sequences are MDHEN and SYDVKM. The V gene lost 3 bases and the J gene lost 1 base, with 3 bases spanning the gap. This CDR3 comprises 12 residues. CDR3 amino acids: CASSLGNYGYTF. The CDR3 region has the DNA TGTGCCAGCAGTTTGGGTAACTATGGCTACACCTTC.

This sequence joins TRBV15 and TRBJ1-6; D is possibly TRBD1 (5 bases). The germline V gene encodes CDR1 LNHNV and CDR2 YYDKDF (reference sequence). The CDR3 spans 16 residues. V was cut by 0 bases and J by 10 bases, with 16 bases left in between. The chain's CDR3 is CATSRDSAGGGSPLHF. CDR3 coding DNA: TGTGCCACCAGCAGAGATAGTGCCGGGGGAGGATCACCCCTCCACTTT.

For the CDR3, the DNA is TGTGCCAGCAGCCAGGCGGGGTATGGCACTGAAGCTTTCTTT. Translation: CASSQAGYGTEAFF. The chain combines TRBV3-1 (or the pseudogene TRBV3-2) with TRBJ1-1; no clear D. This CDR3 has 14 amino acids. V was shortened by 3 bases and J by 4 bases, with 12 bases between the two germline ends. Germline-derived CDR1 and CDR2 are LGHDT and YNNKEL (reference sequence).

The V call is TRBV7-2, the J call TRBJ2-7; 7 nucleotides match TRBD1. Germline V lookup: CDR1 SGHTA, CDR2 FQGNSA. This CDR3 contains 14 residues. V shed 4 bases, J shed 3 bases, and the junction held 6 bases outside the gene matches. This chain's CDR3 is CASSSRQGSYEQYF. In DNA form, the CDR3 reads TGTGCCAGCAGCTCCCGACAGGGTAGCTACGAGCAGTACTTC. Together with reference TRBV7-2 and TRBJ2-7, the CDR3 gives the full variable domain: GAGVSQSPSNKVTEKGKDVELRCDPISGHTALYWYRQSLGQGLEFLIYFQGNSAPDKSGLPSDRFSAERTGGSVSTLTIQRTQQEDSAVYLCASSSRQGSYEQYFGPGTRLTVT.

The chain uses TRBV30 and TRBJ1-6; 10 nucleotides agree with TRBD1. Germline V gene data show CDR1 as GTSNPN and CDR2 as SVGIG (reference sequence). The CDR3 extends over 13 amino acids. The V segment lost 2 bases and the J segment 12 bases; nucleotides outside the gene matches: 4. Written as DNA, the CDR3 is TGTGCCTGGAGTCTGGACAGGGGGGTACCCCTCCACTTT. Protein sequence: CAWSLDRGVPLHF.

The chain carries TRBV7-9 and TRBJ1-1; possible D gene TRBD1, 5 bases. Germline assignment: CDR1 SEHNR and CDR2 FQNEAQ (reference sequence). The CDR3 has 15 amino acids. V was shortened by 3 bases and J by 5 bases, with 16 bases between the two germline ends. The CDR3 nucleotides read TGTGCCAGCAGCTTTCACGCGGGGGTGTGGACTGAAGCTTTCTTT. This translates into CASSFHAGVWTEAFF.

This chain joins TRBV5-6 and TRBJ1-6; 8 positions agree with TRBD1. CDR3 length equals 15 residues. V lost 0 bases, J lost 7 bases, and 3 bases stayed unmatched. Germline V gene data show CDR1 as SGHDT and CDR2 as YYEEEE. CDR3 sequence reads: CASSLDRGNNSPLHF. The DNA of the CDR3 is TGTGCCAGCAGCTTGGACAGGGGGAACAATTCACCCCTCCACTTT.

The table lists this clone with a count of one. V and J are TRBV6-2 or TRBV6-3 and TRBJ1-1; no clear D gene. CDR3 length: 14 amino acids. Trimming stripped 2 bases from V and 0 bases from J, with 7 bases between. Per germline, CDR1 MNHEY and CDR2 SVGEGT. CDR3 nucleotides: TGTGCCAGCAGTTACGATAACGTGAACACTGAAGCTTTCTTT. The encoded protein is CASSYDNVNTEAFF.

The genes are TRBV29-1 and TRBJ1-1; 7 nucleotides align to TRBD1. Germline CDR1 reads SQVTM; CDR2 reads ANQGSEA. The CDR3 has 12 residues. Germline trimming cut 7 bases from V and 4 bases from J; bases unmatched to any gene: 6. The CDR3 DNA sequence: TGCAGCGGGACGGACAGGTTCACTGAAGCTTTCTTT. Translating it yields CSGTDRFTEAFF.

The CDR3, as DNA: TGTGCCAGCAGTTACCTACCGGGGGGAGACAATCAGCCCCAGCATTTT. Its translation is CASSYLPGGDNQPQHF. The genes are TRBV6-6 and TRBJ1-5, with D tentatively TRBD1 (5 bases). Deletions cut 2 bases from V and 3 bases from J, with 14 bases between. There are 16 residues in the CDR3. CDR1 MNHNY and CDR2 SVGAGI come from the germline V gene (reference sequence).

This chain uses TRBV7-3 with TRBJ2-1, with TRBD2 matching over 7 bases. This CDR3 region has 14 residues. Germline-derived CDR1 and CDR2 are SGHTA and FQGTGA. V lost 10 bases and J lost 5; bases outside the gene matches: 11. CDR3 region: CATPGGGRDNEQFF. Here the CDR3 DNA reads TGTGCCACCCCGGGAGGCGGCAGGGACAATGAGCAGTTCTTC.

The V call is TRBV14, the J call TRBJ2-3; 10 bases are a match to TRBD2. The CDR3 has 16 residues. V shed 4 bases, J shed 3 bases, and the junction held 7 bases outside the gene matches. Per the germline V gene, CDR1 is SGHDN and CDR2 is FVKESK. CDR3 DNA sequence: TGTGCCAGCAGCCCTCTAGCGGGAGCATCGACAGATACGCAGTATTTT. Protein product: CASSPLAGASTDTQYF. Full variable domain (rest looked up from reference TRBV14 and TRBJ2-3): EAGVTQFPSHSVIEKGQTVTLRCDPISGHDNLYWYRRVMGKEIKFLLHFVKESKQDESGMPNNRFLAERTGGTYSTLKVQPAELEDSGVYFCASSPLAGASTDTQYFGPGTRLTVL.

There are a few counts of this clone. The V gene is TRBV5-6, the J gene TRBJ2-1; a possible D gene is TRBD2 (6 bases). The CDR3 has 15 residues. Germline assignment: CDR1 SGHDT and CDR2 YYEEEE. V was trimmed by 4 bases and J by 6 bases, leaving 17 bases between them. The CDR3 reads CASSQPGLRGNEQFF. CDR3 in DNA: TGTGCCAGCAGCCAACCGGGACTGCGGGGCAATGAGCAGTTCTTC.

The CDR3 bases are TGTGCCAGCAGCCGAGTAATGGAGCGGGCCTCCTACAATGAGCAGTTCTTC. It is translated as CASSRVMERASYNEQFF. This chain uses TRBV3-1 (or the pseudogene TRBV3-2) with TRBJ2-1; possibly TRBD2 for D (6 bases). The CDR3 covers 17 residues. Germline V lookup: CDR1 LGHDT, CDR2 YNNKEL (reference sequence). V lost 4 bases, J lost 0 bases, and 16 bases lay in between.

V is TRBV30 and J is TRBJ2-1; D is perhaps TRBD2 (5 bases). Germline V gene data show CDR1 as GTSNPN and CDR2 as SVGIG (reference sequence). There are 12 residues in the CDR3. Trimming shortened V by 8 bases and J by 5 bases, and 13 bases separated the two germline ends. DNA of the CDR3: TGTGCCGGAGGTAGGGCGGACAATGAGCAGTTCTTC. Translating it yields CAGGRADNEQFF.